This T cell receptor (beta chain) was obtained from a study of T cell responses to AZD1222 COVID-19 vaccine. In the study overall: It was second doses at about 4 or about 12 weeks that were pooled. Findings and limits, study-wide: Most donors were white British, females outnumbered males, and clonal diversity was possibly underestimated. After two AZD1222 doses, spike-specific TCR breadth and depth rose versus day 0.

Of note for this clone: Antigen: not known.

V was clipped by 6 bases and J by 0 bases, with 9 bases between them. The CDR3 has 13 residues. Germline V lookup: CDR1 GTSNPN, CDR2 SVGIG (reference sequence). Data came from immunoSEQ multiplex PCR; TCRdb stores just in-frame clones and leaves some out. This sample has about 150,000 clones, with about 94% found just once. The rearrangement joins TRBV30 to TRBJ2-1, with D possibly being TRBD1 or TRBD2 (5 bases each). The sequence came from an adult in good health. The sample in question was peripheral blood, obtained on day 0 of AZD1222 vaccination. This chain's CDR3 is CACGASSYNEQFF. The CDR3, as DNA: TGTGCCTGCGGGGCAAGCTCCTACAATGAGCAGTTCTTC.